The next 6 T cell receptor beta chains were all read from a single sample in a study of CD4 T cell repertoires in COVID-19. Measured with immunoSEQ multiplex PCR; TCRdb has only the in-frame clones, and not every one. The data show approximately 22,000 clones, around 90% seen once. The memory T cells were sequenced right after ex vivo isolation, without culture. The input for sequencing was central memory CD4+ T cells from blood, taken before the COVID-19 pandemic. The receptors come from a human donor who had COVID-19.

The CDR3 DNA reads as TGCGCCAGCAGCTTGGAAGGCAGGGGGTTAGATACGCAGTATTTT. This sequence encodes CASSLEGRGLDTQYF. The V gene is TRBV5-1, the J gene TRBJ2-3, with 7 bases fitting TRBD1. The CDR3 covers 15 residues. The ends lost 0 bases at V and 5 bases at J; junction bases unmatched: 6. Germline V CDR1 and CDR2: SGHRS, YFSETQ.

V usage is TRBV12-2 and J usage is TRBJ2-5; the table's D gene call, TRBD2, was not cross checked with the DNA. TRBV12-2 is recorded as a pseudogene. There are 20 residues in the CDR3. The CDR3 region has the DNA TGTGCAAGTCGCCCCTTCCCCCGGGGCCTAGCGGGGGGGGAACAAGAGACCCAGTACTTC. Its translation is CASRPFPRGLAGGEQETQYF.

This chain links TRBV2 with TRBJ1-5; no definite D call. The CDR3 has 15 residues. Germline V gene data show CDR1 as SNHLY and CDR2 as FYNNEI. V lost 6 bases and J lost 6, with 18 bases in between. The CDR3: CASSHDEQSGQPQHF. The CDR3 nucleotides read TGTGCCAGCAGCCACGATGAGCAGTCGGGTCAGCCCCAGCATTTT. Filled out from reference TRBV2 and TRBJ1-5, the complete variable domain reads EPEVTQTPSHQVTQMGQEVILRCVPISNHLYFYWYRQILGQKVEFLVSFYNNEISEKSEIFDDQFSVERPDGSNFTLKIRSTKLEDSAMYFCASSHDEQSGQPQHFGDGTRLSIL.

The genes are TRBV13 and TRBJ1-6; 9 bases are shared with TRBD1. The CDR3 covers 16 residues. The V gene end was trimmed by 4 bases and the J gene end by 7 bases; junction bases not matched to a gene: 8. Germline V gene sequence: CDR1 PRHDT, CDR2 FYEKMQ (reference sequence). As DNA, the CDR3 is TGTGCCAGCAGCTCCCGGGACAGGGCAGTAAATTCACCCCTCCACTTT. Protein product: CASSSRDRAVNSPLHF.

The chain uses TRBV19 and TRBJ2-2; the D gene is possibly TRBD1 (5 bases). The CDR3 loop spans 15 amino acids. Trimming took off 1 base at V and 4 bases at J, with 10 bases between the two ends. Germline CDR1 and CDR2: LNHDA and SQIVND (reference sequence). The CDR3 loop is CASSIGQGATGELFF. CDR3 bases: TGTGCCAGTAGTATAGGTCAGGGCGCCACCGGGGAGCTGTTTTTT.

The genes are TRBV11-2 and TRBJ1-1; 9 bases line up with TRBD1. Unmatched junction bases numbered 2, after V lost 3 bases and J lost 0 bases. Germline V gives CDR1 SGHAT, CDR2 FQNNGV. The CDR3 runs to 15 residues. In DNA form, the CDR3 reads TGTGCCAGCAGCTTCCGGGACAGGGTGAACACTGAAGCTTTCTTT. This sequence encodes CASSFRDRVNTEAFF.